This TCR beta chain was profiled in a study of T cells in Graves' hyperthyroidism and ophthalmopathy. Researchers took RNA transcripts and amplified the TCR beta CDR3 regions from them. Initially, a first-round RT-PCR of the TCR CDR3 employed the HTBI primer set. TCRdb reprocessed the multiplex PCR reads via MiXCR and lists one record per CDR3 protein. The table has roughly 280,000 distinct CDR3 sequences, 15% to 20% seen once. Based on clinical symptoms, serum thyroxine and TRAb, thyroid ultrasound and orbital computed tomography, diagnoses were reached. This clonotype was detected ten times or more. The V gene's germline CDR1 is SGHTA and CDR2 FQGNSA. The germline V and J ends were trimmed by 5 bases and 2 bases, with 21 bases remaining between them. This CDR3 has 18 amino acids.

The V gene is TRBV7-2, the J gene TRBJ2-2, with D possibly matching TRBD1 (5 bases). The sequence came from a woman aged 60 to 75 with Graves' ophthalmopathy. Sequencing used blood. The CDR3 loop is CASSRPAKQAQNTGELFF. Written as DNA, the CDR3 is TGTGCCAGCAGCCGTCCGGCGAAACAGGCCCAAAACACCGGGGAGCTGTTTTTT.